What follows are 3 T cell receptor beta chains derived from one specimen sequenced in a study of T cells in Graves' hyperthyroidism and ophthalmopathy. RNA transcripts were the template for amplifying TCR beta CDR3 regions. First-round RT-PCR of the TCR CDR3 relied on the HTBI primer set. TCRdb reanalysed the multiplex PCR reads using MiXCR and keeps one entry per CDR3 protein. The data hold roughly 800,000 distinct CDR3 sequences, with 38% observed a single time. The sample was blood. Every receptor here comes from a man younger than 35 with Graves' hyperthyroidism.

The V and J genes are TRBV4-1 and TRBJ1-2; no definite D call. Looked up from germline, CDR1 is MGHRA and CDR2 is YSYEKL. The CDR3 has 13 amino acids. The V end was cut by 4 bases, the J end by 6 bases, with 12 bases between. DNA for the CDR3: TGCGCCAGCAGCCCATTGGACGGGAATGGCTACACCTTC. Its translation: CASSPLDGNGYTF.

This clonotype was observed many times. The chain has TRBV19 and TRBJ2-2; D uncertain. The CDR3 spans 13 residues. V lost 7 bases to trimming and J lost 7 bases, with 13 bases between them. Germline V gives CDR1 LNHDA, CDR2 SQIVND (reference sequence). The CDR3 reads CASTQRVDGELFF. CDR3 nucleotide sequence: TGTGCCAGTACCCAAAGGGTGGACGGGGAGCTGTTTTTT.

In this sample, this clonotype turned up many times. The rearrangement uses TRBV19 and TRBJ2-2, with 7 nucleotides matching TRBD1. Germline V gene sequence: CDR1 LNHDA, CDR2 SQIVND (reference sequence). CDR3 length: 14 amino acids. Trimming took 8 bases from V and 5 from J; bases not matched to a gene: 8. The CDR3, as DNA: TGTGCCAGTTTCGACAGGGCCGTGACCGGGGAGCTGTTTTTT. The encoded protein is CASFDRAVTGELFF. Looking up the rest from reference TRBV19 and TRBJ2-2 gives the full variable domain: DGGITQSPKYLFRKEGQNVTLSCEQNLNHDAMYWYRQDPGQGLRLIYYSQIVNDFQKGDIAEGYSVSREKKESFPLTVTSAQKNPTAFYLCASFDRAVTGELFFGEGSRLTVL.